The clone carrying this T cell receptor (beta chain) has just a few counts. The antigen remains undetermined. The sample comes from a study of T-cell reconstitution after alpha-beta-depleted transplantation in children. A TCRbeta library incorporating unique molecular identifiers was prepared. Each CDR3 protein is one row after TCRdb ran MiXCR on the PCR reads. The data show over 100,000 distinct CDR3 sequences, 4.5% to 7.5% seen once. Broader study findings: The authors attributed T-cell counts and diversity one year after transplant mostly to newly produced T cells. The study traced high day-60 TCRbeta diversity in some patients to surviving recipient T cells and thymic progenitors. The origin of alpha-beta T cells about two months after transplant was reportedly several hundred expanded graft clones.

The CDR3 covers 13 residues. From germline, CDR1 is GTSNPN and CDR2 SVGIG (reference sequence). V was shortened by 2 bases and J by 13 bases, with 18 bases between the two germline ends. The V and J genes are TRBV30 and TRBJ2-1; D might be TRBD1 or TRBD2, each matching 6 bases. The sample was PBMCs, mostly from graft donor cells, taken 60 days after TCRalphabeta/CD19-depleted stem cell transplant. The TCR sequence derives from a female patient aged 2-15 years who had a stem cell transplant for Fanconi anemia, so the T cells may come from the graft donor. CDR3 bases: TGTGCCTGGAGTCCAGGGGCGGGGCCTACACAGTTCTTC. Encoded protein: CAWSPGAGPTQFF.